Only one count was recorded for the clone carrying this T cell receptor (beta chain). Its antigen is not known. Profiling relied on immunoSEQ multiplex PCR, and the TCRdb table lists in-frame clones only, not all of them. The sample includes some 17,000 clones, more than 70% of them seen just once. These data are taken from a study of neoadjuvant nivolumab and ipilimumab in lung cancer. Trimming shortened V by 1 base and J by 6 bases, and 10 bases separated the two germline ends. CDR3 length equals 14 residues. Germline values: CDR1 SGHTA, CDR2 FQGNSA. Study observations and caveats: Only two of four nivolumab-treated tumors gained richness and clonality by surgery.

V gene TRBV7-2 combines with J gene TRBJ2-1; either TRBD1 or TRBD2 may fit D (5 bases each). The sequence came from an adult with non-small cell lung cancer. Here the sequenced sample was tumor tissue, taken after neoadjuvant nivolumab, alone or with ipilimumab, at or shortly before surgery. The CDR3 DNA follows: TGTGCCAGCAGCTTAGACTCGGGGCGCAATGAGCAGTTCTTC. Translated, it gives CASSLDSGRNEQFF.